Shown below are 5 T cell receptor beta chains from a single sample sequenced in a study of CD4+ T cells in melanoma (dated by TCRdb to about 2022). The library came from the immunoSEQ multiplex PCR assay. TCRdb's version of the immuneACCESS table is confined to in-frame rearrangements and falls short of the full clone set. An unresolved V gene accounts for under half of the shortfall where checked; the remainder is of unknown origin. A total of about 9,000 clones appear in this sample, approximately 71% of them only once. Clones ranked in the top ten supply 16% of the sample. The sequenced sample consisted of cells from a culture (not recorded whether cultured in vitro). The receptors originated from a human donor with melanoma.

This chain uses TRBV6-1 with TRBJ1-1, with a weak D call TRBD1 (6 bases). The CDR3 has 15 amino acids. Germline CDR1 reads MNHNS; CDR2 reads SASEGT. Trimming left V 4 bases short and J 5 bases short, with 17 bases between. CDR3 nucleotide sequence: TGTGCCAGCAGTGTACTCAGGGGAAGGGGGACTGAAGCTTTCTTT. It specifies CASSVLRGRGTEAFF.

The chain carries TRBV5-4 and TRBJ1-1; 7 nucleotides align to TRBD1. The CDR3 covers 15 residues. Trimming removed 4 bases from V and 1 base from J; junction bases left unmatched: 7. Germline assignment: CDR1 SGHNT and CDR2 YYREEE (reference sequence). The CDR3 DNA reads as TGTGCCAGCAGCCTCTTCGACAGGGAGAACACTGAAGCTTTCTTT. Translated: CASSLFDRENTEAFF.

The chain links TRBV10-2 to TRBJ2-7; 8 nucleotides line up with TRBD1. Germline loops: CDR1 WSHSY, CDR2 SAAADI. The CDR3 spans 14 residues. V trimming: 6 bases; J trimming: 4 bases; junction bases outside the gene matches: 8. In DNA form, the CDR3 reads TGCGCCAGCAGGGGACAGGAAACGCCATACGAGCAGTACTTC. Translation: CASRGQETPYEQYF.

In this sample, this clone turned up a few times. V and J are TRBV5-1 and TRBJ1-4; possible D gene TRBD1, 5 bases. The length of the CDR3 is 14 residues. Trimming cost V 4 bases and J 8 bases, with 15 bases left between them. The germline V gene has CDR1 SGHRS and CDR2 YFSETQ. As DNA, the CDR3 is TGCGCCAGCAGCCAGGGCCAAGTCGGAGAAAAACTGTTTTTT. This encodes CASSQGQVGEKLFF.

This clone was found a few times. This chain links TRBV4-2 with TRBJ2-2; 13 positions match TRBD2. The trim removed 1 base at V and 5 bases at J, leaving 1 base unmatched. The CDR3 totals 16 residues. CDR1 is LGHNA and CDR2 is YNFKEQ in the germline V gene. In DNA, the CDR3 is TGTGCCAGCAGCCAAGCGACTAGCGGGGGGACCGGGGAGCTGTTTTTT. Protein product: CASSQATSGGTGELFF.